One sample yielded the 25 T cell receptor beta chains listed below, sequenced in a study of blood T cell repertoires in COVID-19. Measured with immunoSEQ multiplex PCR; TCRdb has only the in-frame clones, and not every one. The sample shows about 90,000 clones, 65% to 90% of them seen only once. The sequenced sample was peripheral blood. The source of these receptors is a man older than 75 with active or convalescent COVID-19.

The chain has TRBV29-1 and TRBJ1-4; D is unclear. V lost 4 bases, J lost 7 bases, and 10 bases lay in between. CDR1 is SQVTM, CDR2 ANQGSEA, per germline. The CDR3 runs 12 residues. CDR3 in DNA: TGCAGCGTTGCAGGTTTTTCTGAAAAACTGTTTTTT. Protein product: CSVAGFSEKLFF.

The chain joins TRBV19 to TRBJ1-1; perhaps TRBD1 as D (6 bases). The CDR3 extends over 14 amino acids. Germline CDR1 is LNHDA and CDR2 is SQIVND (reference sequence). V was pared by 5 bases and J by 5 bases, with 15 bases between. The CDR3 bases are TGTGCCAGTAGTTCACAGGGTTTGGGGACTGAAGCTTTCTTT. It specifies CASSSQGLGTEAFF.

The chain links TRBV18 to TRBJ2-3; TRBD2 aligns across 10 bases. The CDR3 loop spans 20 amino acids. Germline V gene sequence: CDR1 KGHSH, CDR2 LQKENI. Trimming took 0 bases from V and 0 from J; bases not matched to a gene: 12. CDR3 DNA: TGTGCCAGCTCACCACCGGGACTAGCGTTCTCACTTTCTAGCACAGATACGCAGTATTTT. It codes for CASSPPGLAFSLSSTDTQYF.

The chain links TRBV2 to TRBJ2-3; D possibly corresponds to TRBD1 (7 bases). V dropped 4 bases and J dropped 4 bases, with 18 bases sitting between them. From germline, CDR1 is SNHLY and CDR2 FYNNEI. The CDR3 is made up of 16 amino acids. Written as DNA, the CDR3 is TGTGCCAGCAGTGCCTGGAGGGGGCGAGGTTCAGATACGCAGTATTTT. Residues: CASSAWRGRGSDTQYF.

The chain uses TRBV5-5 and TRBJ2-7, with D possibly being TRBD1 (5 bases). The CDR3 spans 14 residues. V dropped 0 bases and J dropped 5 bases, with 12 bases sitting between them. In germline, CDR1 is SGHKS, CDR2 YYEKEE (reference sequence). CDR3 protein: CASSLARTRDEQYF. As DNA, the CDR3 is TGTGCCAGCAGCTTGGCACGAACCAGGGACGAGCAGTACTTC.

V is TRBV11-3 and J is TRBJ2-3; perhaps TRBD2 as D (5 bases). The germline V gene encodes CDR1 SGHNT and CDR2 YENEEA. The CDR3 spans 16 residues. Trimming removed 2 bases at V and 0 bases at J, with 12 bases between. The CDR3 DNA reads TGTGCCAGCAGCTTAAGTAGCGTATCTAGCACAGATACGCAGTATTTT. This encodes CASSLSSVSSTDTQYF.

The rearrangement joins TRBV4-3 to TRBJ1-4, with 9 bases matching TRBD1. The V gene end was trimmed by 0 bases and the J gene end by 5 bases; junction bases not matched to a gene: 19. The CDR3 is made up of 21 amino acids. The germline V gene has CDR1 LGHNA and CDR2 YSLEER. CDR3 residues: CASSQEVISSDRGRRNEKLFF. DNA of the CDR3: TGCGCCAGCAGCCAAGAGGTTATATCGTCGGACAGGGGACGCCGCAATGAAAAACTGTTTTTT.

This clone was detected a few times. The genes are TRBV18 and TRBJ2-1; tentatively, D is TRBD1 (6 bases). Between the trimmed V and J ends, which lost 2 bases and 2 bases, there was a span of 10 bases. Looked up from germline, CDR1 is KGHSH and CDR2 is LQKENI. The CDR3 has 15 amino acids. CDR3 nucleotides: TGTGCCAGCTCACCAGGACAGCACCCCTACAATGAGCAGTTCTTC. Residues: CASSPGQHPYNEQFF.

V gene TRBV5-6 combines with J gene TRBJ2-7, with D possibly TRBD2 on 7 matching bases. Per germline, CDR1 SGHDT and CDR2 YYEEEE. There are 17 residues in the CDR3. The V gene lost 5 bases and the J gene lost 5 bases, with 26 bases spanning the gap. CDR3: CASRRNPRGANRNEQYF. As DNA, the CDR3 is TGTGCCAGCAGGCGCAACCCCCGGGGGGCCAACCGGAACGAGCAGTACTTC.

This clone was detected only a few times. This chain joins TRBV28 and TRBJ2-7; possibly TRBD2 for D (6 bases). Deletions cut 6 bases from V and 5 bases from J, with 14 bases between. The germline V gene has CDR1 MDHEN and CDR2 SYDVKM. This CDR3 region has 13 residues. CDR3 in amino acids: CASSPLGGHEQYF. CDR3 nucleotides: TGTGCCAGCAGCCCGCTCGGAGGGCACGAGCAGTACTTC.

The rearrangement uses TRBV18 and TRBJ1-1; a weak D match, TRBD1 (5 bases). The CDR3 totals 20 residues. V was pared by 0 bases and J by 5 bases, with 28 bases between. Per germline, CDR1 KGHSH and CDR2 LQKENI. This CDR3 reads CASSPPRARGLSPSGTEAFF. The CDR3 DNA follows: TGTGCCAGCTCACCACCACGGGCGCGGGGTCTCTCACCTTCAGGGACTGAAGCTTTCTTT.

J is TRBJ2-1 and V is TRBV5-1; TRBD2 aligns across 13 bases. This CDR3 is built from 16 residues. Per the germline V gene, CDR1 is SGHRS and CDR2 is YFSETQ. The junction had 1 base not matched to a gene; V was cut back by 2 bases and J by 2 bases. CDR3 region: CASSFTSGRAYNEQFF. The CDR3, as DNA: TGCGCCAGCAGCTTTACTAGCGGGAGGGCCTACAATGAGCAGTTCTTC. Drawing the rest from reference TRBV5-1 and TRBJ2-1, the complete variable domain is KAGVTQTPRYLIKTRGQQVTLSCSPISGHRSVSWYQQTPGQGLQFLFEYFSETQRNKGNFPGRFSGRQFSNSRSEMNVSTLELGDSALYLCASSFTSGRAYNEQFFGPGTRLTVL.

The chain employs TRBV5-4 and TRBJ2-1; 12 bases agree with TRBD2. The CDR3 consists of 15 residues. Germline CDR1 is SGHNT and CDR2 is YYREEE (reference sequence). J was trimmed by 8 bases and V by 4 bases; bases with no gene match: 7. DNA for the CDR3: TGTGCCAGCAGCCAGACTAGCGGGAGTTTTGATGAGCAGTTCTTC. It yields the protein CASSQTSGSFDEQFF.

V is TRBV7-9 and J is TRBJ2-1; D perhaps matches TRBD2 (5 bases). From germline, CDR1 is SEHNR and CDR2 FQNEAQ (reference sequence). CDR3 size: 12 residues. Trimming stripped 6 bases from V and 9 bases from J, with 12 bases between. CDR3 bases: TGTGCCAGCAGGGCTCTAGCTACTGAGCAGTTCTTC. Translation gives CASRALATEQFF.

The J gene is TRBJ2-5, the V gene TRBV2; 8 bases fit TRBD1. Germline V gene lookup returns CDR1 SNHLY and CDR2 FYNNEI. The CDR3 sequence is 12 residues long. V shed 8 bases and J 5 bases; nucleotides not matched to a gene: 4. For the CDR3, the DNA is TGTGCCAGCCAGGGGGCCGGGGAGACCCAGTACTTC. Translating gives CASQGAGETQYF.

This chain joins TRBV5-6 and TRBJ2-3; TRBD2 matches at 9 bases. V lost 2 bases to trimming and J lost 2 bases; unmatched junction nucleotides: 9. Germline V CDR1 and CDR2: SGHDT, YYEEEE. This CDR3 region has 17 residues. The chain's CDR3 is CASSLGVAGAVTDTQYF. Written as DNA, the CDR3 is TGTGCCAGCAGCTTAGGGGTAGCGGGAGCGGTCACAGATACGCAGTATTTT.

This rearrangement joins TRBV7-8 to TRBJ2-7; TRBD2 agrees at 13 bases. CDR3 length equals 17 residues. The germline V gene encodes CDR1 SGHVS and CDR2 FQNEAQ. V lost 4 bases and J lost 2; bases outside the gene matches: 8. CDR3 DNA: TGTGCCAGCAGCTGGGGACTAGCGGGACTTGGTGCCTACGAGCAGTACTTC. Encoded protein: CASSWGLAGLGAYEQYF. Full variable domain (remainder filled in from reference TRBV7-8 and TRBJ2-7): GAGVSQSPRYKVAKRGQDVALRCDPISGHVSLFWYQQALGQGPEFLTYFQNEAQLDKSGLPSDRFFAERPEGSVSTLKIQRTQQEDSAVYLCASSWGLAGLGAYEQYFGPGTRLTVT.

CDR3 DNA: TGTGCCAGCAGTCCCGACCCCCGAGGAGTTAACTATGGCTACACCTTC. Its translation is CASSPDPRGVNYGYTF. The V call is TRBV6-2 or TRBV6-3, the J call TRBJ1-2; D is undetermined. Per the germline V gene, CDR1 is MNHEY and CDR2 is SVGEGT. This CDR3 is 16 amino acids long. Trimming took off 5 bases at V and 1 base at J, with 17 bases between the two ends.

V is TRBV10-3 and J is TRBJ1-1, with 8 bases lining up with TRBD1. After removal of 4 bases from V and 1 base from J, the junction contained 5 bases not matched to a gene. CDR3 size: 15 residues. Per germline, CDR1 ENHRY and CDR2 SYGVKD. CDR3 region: CAISAIQGGNTEAFF. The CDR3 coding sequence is TGTGCCATCAGTGCCATACAGGGGGGGAACACTGAAGCTTTCTTT.

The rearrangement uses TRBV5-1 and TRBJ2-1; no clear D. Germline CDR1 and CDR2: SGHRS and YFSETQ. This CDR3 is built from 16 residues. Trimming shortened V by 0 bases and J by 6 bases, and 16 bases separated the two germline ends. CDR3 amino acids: CASSLVPPPTGNEQFF. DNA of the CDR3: TGCGCCAGCAGCTTGGTTCCTCCCCCCACGGGCAATGAGCAGTTCTTC. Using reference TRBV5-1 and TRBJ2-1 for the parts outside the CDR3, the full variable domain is KAGVTQTPRYLIKTRGQQVTLSCSPISGHRSVSWYQQTPGQGLQFLFEYFSETQRNKGNFPGRFSGRQFSNSRSEMNVSTLELGDSALYLCASSLVPPPTGNEQFFGPGTRLTVL.

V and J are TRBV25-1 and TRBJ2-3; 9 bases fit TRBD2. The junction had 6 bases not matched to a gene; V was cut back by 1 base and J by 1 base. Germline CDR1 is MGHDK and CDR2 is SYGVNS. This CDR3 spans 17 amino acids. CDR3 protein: CASSESSIAGGTDTQYF. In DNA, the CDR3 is TGTGCCAGCAGTGAATCTTCCATAGCGGGGGGCACAGATACGCAGTATTTT.

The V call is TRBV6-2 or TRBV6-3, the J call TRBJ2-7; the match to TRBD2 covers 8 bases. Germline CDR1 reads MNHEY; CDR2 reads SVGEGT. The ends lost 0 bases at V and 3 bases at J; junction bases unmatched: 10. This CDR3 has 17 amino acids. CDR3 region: CASSYSSSGITNYEQYF. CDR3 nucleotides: TGTGCCAGCAGTTACTCGAGTAGCGGGATTACCAACTACGAGCAGTACTTC.

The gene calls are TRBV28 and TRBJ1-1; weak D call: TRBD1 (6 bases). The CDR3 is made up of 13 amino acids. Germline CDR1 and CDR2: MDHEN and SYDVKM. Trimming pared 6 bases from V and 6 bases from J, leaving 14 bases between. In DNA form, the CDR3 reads TGTGCCAGCAGCTCCGGACAGAGCCCTGAAGCTTTCTTT. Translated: CASSSGQSPEAFF.

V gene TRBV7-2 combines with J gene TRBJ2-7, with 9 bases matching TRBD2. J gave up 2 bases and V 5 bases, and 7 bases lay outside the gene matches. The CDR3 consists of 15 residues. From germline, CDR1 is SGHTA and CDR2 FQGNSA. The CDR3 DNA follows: TGTGCCAGCAGCCCACTAGCGGGTGGAACCTACGAGCAGTACTTC. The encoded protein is CASSPLAGGTYEQYF.

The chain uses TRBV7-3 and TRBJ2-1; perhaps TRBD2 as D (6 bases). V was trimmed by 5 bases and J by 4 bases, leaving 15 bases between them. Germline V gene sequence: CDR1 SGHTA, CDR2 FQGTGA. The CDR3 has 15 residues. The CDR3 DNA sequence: TGTGCCAGCAGCGCGACCTTAGCGGAGTACAATGAGCAGTTCTTC. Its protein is CASSATLAEYNEQFF.